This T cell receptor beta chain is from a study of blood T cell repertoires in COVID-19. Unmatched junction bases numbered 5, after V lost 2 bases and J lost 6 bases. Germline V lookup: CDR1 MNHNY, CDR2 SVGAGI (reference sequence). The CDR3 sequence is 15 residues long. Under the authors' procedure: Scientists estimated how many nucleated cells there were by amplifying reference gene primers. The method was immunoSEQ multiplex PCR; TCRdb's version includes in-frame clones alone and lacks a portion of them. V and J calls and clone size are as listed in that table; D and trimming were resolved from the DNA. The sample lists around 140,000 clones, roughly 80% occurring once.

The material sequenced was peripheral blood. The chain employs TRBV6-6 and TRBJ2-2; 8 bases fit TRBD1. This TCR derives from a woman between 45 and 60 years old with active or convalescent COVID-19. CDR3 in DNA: TGTGCCAGCAGTTACCCGCGGACAGGGCCCGGGGAGCTGTTTTTT. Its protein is CASSYPRTGPGELFF.